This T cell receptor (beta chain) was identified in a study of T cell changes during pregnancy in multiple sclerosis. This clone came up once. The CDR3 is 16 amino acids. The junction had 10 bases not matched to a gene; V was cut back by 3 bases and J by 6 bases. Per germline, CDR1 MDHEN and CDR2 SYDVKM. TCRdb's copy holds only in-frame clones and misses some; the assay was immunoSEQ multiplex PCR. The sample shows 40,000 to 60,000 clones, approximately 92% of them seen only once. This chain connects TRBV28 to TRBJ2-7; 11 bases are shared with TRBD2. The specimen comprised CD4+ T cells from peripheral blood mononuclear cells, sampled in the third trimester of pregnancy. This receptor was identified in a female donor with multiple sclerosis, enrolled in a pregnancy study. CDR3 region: CASSFTSGSGILEQYF. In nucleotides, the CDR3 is TGTGCCAGCAGTTTCACTAGCGGGAGCGGAATCCTCGAGCAGTACTTC.